Following are 11 T cell receptor beta chains from one sample sequenced in a study of blood T cell repertoires in COVID-19. Repertoires were generated with immunoSEQ multiplex PCR, while TCRdb's copy carries only in-frame clones and drops some. The data show more than 80,000 clones, around 72% seen once. Specimen: peripheral blood. These receptors all come from a woman aged 55 to 70 in a cohort sampled during active or convalescent COVID-19.

The V gene is TRBV3-1 (or the pseudogene TRBV3-2), the J gene TRBJ1-2; 10 bases agree with TRBD1. Losses at the gene ends were 1 base for V and 3 bases for J; bases not matched to a gene: 5. The CDR3 has 16 amino acids. CDR1 and CDR2 (germline): LGHDT, YNNKEL (reference sequence). The CDR3 nucleotides read TGTGCCAGCAGCCAAGGACAGGGGGCGATGGACTATGGCTACACCTTC. Residues: CASSQGQGAMDYGYTF.

This chain joins TRBV6-1 and TRBJ1-2; D is unclear. Per germline, CDR1 MNHNS and CDR2 SASEGT. V gave up 2 bases and J gave up 9 bases, with 13 bases separating them. This CDR3 is 13 amino acids long. CDR3 protein: CASSEITDTRYTF. The CDR3 region has the DNA TGTGCCAGCAGTGAAATCACAGATACCCGCTACACCTTC.

The chain carries TRBV12-3 or TRBV12-4 and TRBJ1-1; unclear D gene. Trimming removed 2 bases from V and 0 bases from J, with 4 bases in between. The CDR3 loop spans 13 amino acids. The CDR3 DNA is TGTGCCAGCAGTTTATTCTTGAACACTGAAGCTTTCTTT. This codes for CASSLFLNTEAFF.

V is TRBV5-5 and J is TRBJ1-4, with 9 bases lining up with TRBD1. Germline V gives CDR1 SGHKS, CDR2 YYEKEE (reference sequence). V was pared by 0 bases and J by 4 bases, with 7 bases of the junction left unmatched. The CDR3 runs to 17 residues. CDR3 amino acids: CASSLEGTGINNEKLFF. The CDR3 DNA reads as TGTGCCAGCAGCTTGGAAGGGACAGGGATCAATAATGAAAAACTGTTTTTT.

The chain couples TRBV10-2 to TRBJ2-5, with unresolved D. The CDR3 totals 11 residues. In germline, CDR1 is WSHSY, CDR2 SAAADI. V lost 5 bases and J lost 3, with 4 bases in between. This CDR3 reads CASSLEETQYF. In DNA, the CDR3 is TGCGCCAGCAGTCTTGAAGAGACCCAGTACTTC.

J is TRBJ1-5 and V is TRBV5-6; no definite D call. CDR1 is SGHDT, CDR2 YYEEEE, per germline. The CDR3 consists of 14 residues. V was shortened by 1 base and J by 4 bases, with 9 bases between the two germline ends. The CDR3 loop is CASSLYRWNQPQHF. The CDR3 DNA sequence: TGTGCCAGCAGCTTGTATCGGTGGAATCAGCCCCAGCATTTT. Complete variable domain (other parts from reference TRBV5-6 and TRBJ1-5): DAGVTQSPTHLIKTRGQQVTLRCSPKSGHDTVSWYQQALGQGPQFIFQYYEEEERQRGNFPDRFSGHQFPNYSSELNVNALLLGDSALYLCASSLYRWNQPQHFGDGTRLSIL.

In this sample, this clone turned up a few times. The CDR3 region has the DNA TGCGCCAGCAGCCCCGGGACTAGCGGGGGTAACGAGCAGTACTTC. Translation gives CASSPGTSGGNEQYF. The genes are TRBV5-1 and TRBJ2-7; 14 bases map to TRBD2. This CDR3 contains 15 residues. Germline CDR1 and CDR2: SGHRS and YFSETQ. The ends lost 4 bases at V and 5 bases at J; junction bases unmatched: 5.

This clone came up once. V gene TRBV19 combines with J gene TRBJ2-3; maybe TRBD1 (6 bases). CDR3 size: 15 residues. Trimming removed 5 bases from V and 1 base from J, with 13 bases in between. Germline V gene sequence: CDR1 LNHDA, CDR2 SQIVND (reference sequence). CDR3 bases: TGTGCCAGTAGTTTACCGGGACAAGGCACAGATACGCAGTATTTT. Translating it yields CASSLPGQGTDTQYF.

The chain joins TRBV29-1 to TRBJ2-7; 7 nucleotides align to TRBD2. Unmatched junction bases numbered 3, after V lost 3 bases and J lost 7 bases. The CDR3 is 11 residues long. Germline values: CDR1 SQVTM, CDR2 ANQGSEA. For the CDR3, the DNA is TGCAGCGTTGACGGGGAGGGTGAGCAGTACTTC. Its translation is CSVDGEGEQYF.

The V and J genes are TRBV6-5 and TRBJ1-3; tentatively, D is TRBD1 (6 bases). Germline loops: CDR1 MNHEY, CDR2 SVGAGI. Trimming removed 6 bases from V and 2 bases from J, with 11 bases in between. The CDR3 consists of 14 residues. The CDR3 DNA is TGTGCCAGCAGGTCCGGGACAACTGGAAACACCATATATTTT. Residues: CASRSGTTGNTIYF.

The rearrangement joins TRBV30 to TRBJ2-7; perhaps TRBD2 as D (5 bases). Trimming took 0 bases from V and 0 from J, leaving 12 bases between them. The CDR3 is 15 residues long. Germline V gene lookup returns CDR1 GTSNPN and CDR2 SVGIG (reference sequence). As DNA, the CDR3 is TGTGCCTGGAGTGTACCGGGGTCCCCCTCCTACGAGCAGTACTTC. Residues: CAWSVPGSPSYEQYF.